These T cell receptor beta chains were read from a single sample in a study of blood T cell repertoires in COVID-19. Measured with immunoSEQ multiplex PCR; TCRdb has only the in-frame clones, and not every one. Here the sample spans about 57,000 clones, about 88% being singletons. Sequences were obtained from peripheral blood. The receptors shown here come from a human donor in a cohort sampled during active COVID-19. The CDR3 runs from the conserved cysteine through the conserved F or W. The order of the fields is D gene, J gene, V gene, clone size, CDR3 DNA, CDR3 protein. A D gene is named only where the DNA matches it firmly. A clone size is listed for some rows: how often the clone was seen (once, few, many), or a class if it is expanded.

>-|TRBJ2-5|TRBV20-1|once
TGCAGTGCTAGTCGAACAGGGAGACAAGAGACCCAGTACTTC
CSASRTGRQETQYF
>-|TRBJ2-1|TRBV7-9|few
TGTGCCAGCAGCTTAGCGTCGGGGAGACCCCCTTACAATGAGCAGTTCTTC
CASSLASGRPPYNEQFF
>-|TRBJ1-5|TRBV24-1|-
TGTGCCACCAGTGATTCCCGTGTGGGGGGTGGCAATCAGCCCCAGCATTTT
CATSDSRVGGGNQPQHF
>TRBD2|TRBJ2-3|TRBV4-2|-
TGTGCCAGCAGCCAAGAACCACTAGCGTCTAGCACAGATACGCAGTATTTT
CASSQEPLASSTDTQYF
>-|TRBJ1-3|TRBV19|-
TGTGCCAGTAGTCCCGACATTTCCTCTGGAAACACCATATATTTT
CASSPDISSGNTIYF
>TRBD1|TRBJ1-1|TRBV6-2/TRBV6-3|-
TGTGCCAGCAGTTACTCGGGGCAGGGGGCTCTGAACACTGAAGCTTTCTTT
CASSYSGQGALNTEAFF
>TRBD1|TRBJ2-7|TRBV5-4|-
TGTGCCAGCAGCGCCGGGACAGGGGTCCTCACCCACGAGCAGTACTTC
CASSAGTGVLTHEQYF
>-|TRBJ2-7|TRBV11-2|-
TGTGCCAGCAGCTTAGGAGATTACGAGCAGTACTTC
CASSLGDYEQYF
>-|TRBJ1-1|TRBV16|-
TGTGCCAGCAGCCGAGCCCTCACGAACACTGAAGCTTTCTTT
CASSRALTNTEAFF
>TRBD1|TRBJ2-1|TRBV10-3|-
TGTGCCATCAGTGACGACAGGGGATCCTACAATGAGCAGTTCTTC
CAISDDRGSYNEQFF
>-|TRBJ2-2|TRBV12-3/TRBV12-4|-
TGTGCCAGCAGCGTCAACACCGGGGAGCTGTTTTTT
CASSVNTGELFF
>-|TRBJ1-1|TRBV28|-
TGTGCCAGCAGTTTAAGTGTAGGGGGAAGACCACCAGCTTTCTTT
CASSLSVGGRPPAFF
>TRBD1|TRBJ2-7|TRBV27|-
TGTGCCAGCAGTTTGGGACAGGGGGGGGAGCAGTACTTC
CASSLGQGGEQYF
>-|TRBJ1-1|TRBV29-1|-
TGCAGCGTCCAGAGGACAGTTGACACTGAAGCTTTCTTT
CSVQRTVDTEAFF
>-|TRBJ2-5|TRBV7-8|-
TGTGCCAGCAGCTTAGTTTCGAGGGTTAAACGGGGAGAGACCCAGTACTTC
CASSLVSRVKRGETQYF
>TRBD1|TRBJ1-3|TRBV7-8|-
TGTGCCAGCAGCCCGGACAGGGAGAGGAACACCATATATTTT
CASSPDRERNTIYF
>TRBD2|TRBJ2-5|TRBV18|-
TGTGCCAGCTCACCGCGACTAGCGAGTCACCAAGAGACCCAGTACTTC
CASSPRLASHQETQYF
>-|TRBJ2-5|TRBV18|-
TGTGCCAGCTCACCCACCGGGCAGGGGTTTGAGACCCAGTACTTC
CASSPTGQGFETQYF
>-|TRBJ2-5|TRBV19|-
TGTGCCAGTAGTATAACAGCAGGGGAGACCCAGTACTTC
CASSITAGETQYF
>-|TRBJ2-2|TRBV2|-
TGTGCCAGCAGTGAAATAGGCGGAAACACCGGGGAGCTGTTTTTT
CASSEIGGNTGELFF
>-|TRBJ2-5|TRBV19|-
TGTGCCAGTAGGCCCGGCGGTCAGACTGAAGAGACCCAGTACTTC
CASRPGGQTEETQYF
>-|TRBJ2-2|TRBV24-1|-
TGTGCCACCAGTCCGGCTAGCTACACCGGGGAGCTGTTTTTT
CATSPASYTGELFF
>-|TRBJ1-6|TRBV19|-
TGTGCCAGTAGTTCCCCCCCGGGGAATTATAATTCACCCCTCCACTTT
CASSSPPGNYNSPLHF
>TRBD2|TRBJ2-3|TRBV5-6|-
TGTGCCAGCAGCGCCGGGGGGGGCAGCACAGATACGCAGTATTTT
CASSAGGGSTDTQYF
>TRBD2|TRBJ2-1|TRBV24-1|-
TGTGCCACCAGTGATTTGCCTAGCGGGGGCAAGTCCTACAATGAGCAGTTCTTC
CATSDLPSGGKSYNEQFF
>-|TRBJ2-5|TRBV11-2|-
TGTGCCAGCAGCCAGAGGGTGGACGAGACCCAGTACTTC
CASSQRVDETQYF
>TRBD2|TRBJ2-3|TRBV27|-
TGTGCCAGCAGTTTATCAAGGCGGGGGGGGAGCACAGATACGCAGTATTTT
CASSLSRRGGSTDTQYF
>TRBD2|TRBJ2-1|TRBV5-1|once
TGCGCCAGCAGCTCGGCCCTAGCGGGGGGCCGTAATGAGCAGTTCTTC
CASSSALAGGRNEQFF
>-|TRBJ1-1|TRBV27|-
-
CASSSSTGWATEAFF